The clone carrying this T cell receptor beta chain was picked up a small number of times. The CDR3 spans 11 residues. CDR1 and CDR2 (germline): SQVTM, ANQGSEA. The trim removed 7 bases at V and 3 bases at J, leaving 2 bases unmatched. After extraction with the RNeasy kit, roughly 0.45 to 1 ug of the RNA was reverse transcribed using random hexamers. TCRdb independently ran MiXCR on the immunoSEQ multiplex PCR reads; one entry per CDR3 protein. This table has some 200,000 distinct CDR3 sequences, roughly 96% appearing once. This entry comes from a study of CD8 T cells in Susac syndrome. The chain couples TRBV29-1 to TRBJ2-7; TRBD1 aligns across 8 bases. The material sequenced was CD4+ T cells from PBMCs. The clonotype originates from a human donor with multiple sclerosis. CDR3 in DNA: TGCAGCGGTGGACAGGGCTACGAGCAGTACTTC. Translated, it gives CSGGQGYEQYF.